This entry is about one TCR beta chain. This entry belongs to a study of blood T cell repertoires in COVID-19. Study-wide background: Specimens from acute and convalescent COVID-19 originated in the United States, Italy and Spain. The analysed material was cDNA or gDNA that came from T cells, B-cell-depleted T cells, or PBMCs.

Original handling: Reference gene primers were amplified, and this amplification served to estimate nucleated cell counts. Libraries were prepared by immunoSEQ multiplex PCR; TCRdb keeps only in-frame clonotypes and omits some of them. The V and J calls and clone size come from that table; D and trimming were worked out from the DNA. The sample holds about 670,000 clones, approximately 90% seen once. This CDR3 contains 15 residues. V lost 4 bases to trimming and J lost 1 base, with 12 bases between them. CDR1 and CDR2 from the germline V gene are SGHDT and YYEEEE. The origin of this receptor is a woman aged 18 to 35 with acute or convalescent COVID-19. The sample was peripheral blood. The chain carries TRBV5-6 and TRBJ1-5, with TRBD1 as a possible D gene (6 bases). The CDR3 loop is CASSNRDRSNQPQHF. Here the CDR3 DNA reads TGTGCCAGCAGCAACCGCGACAGGAGCAATCAGCCCCAGCATTTT.